Given below is one T cell receptor (beta chain) in context. Its antigen is unidentified. The data were produced by immunoSEQ multiplex PCR, yet TCRdb's version contains in-frame clones alone and is incomplete. The sample lists roughly 66,000 clones; around 83% were seen once. The germline V and J ends were trimmed by 1 base and 5 bases, with 8 bases remaining between them. The CDR3 is 12 residues long. In germline, CDR1 is SQVTM, CDR2 ANQGSEA. The sample originates from a study of OX40 agonist ivuxolimab in advanced cancers. Across the study: At 0.01 to 10 mg/kg, ivuxolimab was administered intravenously to patients every 2 weeks. Subjects had a mean age of roughly 60 years, with a range of roughly 23 to 80; more than 70% were male.

Study conclusions and caveats: Some nonresponders additionally presented with little normalized T-cell clonal expansion. Partial responders dosed at 0.1-3.0 mg/kg displayed clonal expansion ranking among the lowest.

The chain is built from TRBV29-1 and TRBJ1-2; unclear D gene. Sequencing was performed on CD4+ or CD8+ T cells sorted from blood, taken in a trial of the OX40 agonist ivuxolimab. This TCR was recovered from an adult with an advanced solid tumor such as melanoma, head and neck, liver or kidney cancer. CDR3 loop: CSVEGEWYGYTF. The CDR3 DNA reads TGCAGCGTTGAAGGGGAATGGTATGGCTACACCTTC.